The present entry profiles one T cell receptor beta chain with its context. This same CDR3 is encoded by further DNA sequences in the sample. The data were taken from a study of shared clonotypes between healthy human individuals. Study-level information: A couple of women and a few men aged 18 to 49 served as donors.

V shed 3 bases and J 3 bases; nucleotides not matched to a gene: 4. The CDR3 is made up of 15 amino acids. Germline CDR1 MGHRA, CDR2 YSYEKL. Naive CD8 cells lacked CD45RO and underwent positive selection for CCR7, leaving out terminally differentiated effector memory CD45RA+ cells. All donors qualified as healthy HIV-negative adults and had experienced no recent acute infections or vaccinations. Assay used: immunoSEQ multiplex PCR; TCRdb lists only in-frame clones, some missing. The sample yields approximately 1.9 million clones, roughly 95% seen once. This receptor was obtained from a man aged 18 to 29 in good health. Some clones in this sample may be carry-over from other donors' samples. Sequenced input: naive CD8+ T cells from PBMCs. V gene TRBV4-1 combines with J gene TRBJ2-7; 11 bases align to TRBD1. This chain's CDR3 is CASSQAGTGGYEQYF. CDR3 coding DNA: TGCGCCAGCAGCCAGGCCGGGACAGGGGGCTACGAGCAGTACTTC.